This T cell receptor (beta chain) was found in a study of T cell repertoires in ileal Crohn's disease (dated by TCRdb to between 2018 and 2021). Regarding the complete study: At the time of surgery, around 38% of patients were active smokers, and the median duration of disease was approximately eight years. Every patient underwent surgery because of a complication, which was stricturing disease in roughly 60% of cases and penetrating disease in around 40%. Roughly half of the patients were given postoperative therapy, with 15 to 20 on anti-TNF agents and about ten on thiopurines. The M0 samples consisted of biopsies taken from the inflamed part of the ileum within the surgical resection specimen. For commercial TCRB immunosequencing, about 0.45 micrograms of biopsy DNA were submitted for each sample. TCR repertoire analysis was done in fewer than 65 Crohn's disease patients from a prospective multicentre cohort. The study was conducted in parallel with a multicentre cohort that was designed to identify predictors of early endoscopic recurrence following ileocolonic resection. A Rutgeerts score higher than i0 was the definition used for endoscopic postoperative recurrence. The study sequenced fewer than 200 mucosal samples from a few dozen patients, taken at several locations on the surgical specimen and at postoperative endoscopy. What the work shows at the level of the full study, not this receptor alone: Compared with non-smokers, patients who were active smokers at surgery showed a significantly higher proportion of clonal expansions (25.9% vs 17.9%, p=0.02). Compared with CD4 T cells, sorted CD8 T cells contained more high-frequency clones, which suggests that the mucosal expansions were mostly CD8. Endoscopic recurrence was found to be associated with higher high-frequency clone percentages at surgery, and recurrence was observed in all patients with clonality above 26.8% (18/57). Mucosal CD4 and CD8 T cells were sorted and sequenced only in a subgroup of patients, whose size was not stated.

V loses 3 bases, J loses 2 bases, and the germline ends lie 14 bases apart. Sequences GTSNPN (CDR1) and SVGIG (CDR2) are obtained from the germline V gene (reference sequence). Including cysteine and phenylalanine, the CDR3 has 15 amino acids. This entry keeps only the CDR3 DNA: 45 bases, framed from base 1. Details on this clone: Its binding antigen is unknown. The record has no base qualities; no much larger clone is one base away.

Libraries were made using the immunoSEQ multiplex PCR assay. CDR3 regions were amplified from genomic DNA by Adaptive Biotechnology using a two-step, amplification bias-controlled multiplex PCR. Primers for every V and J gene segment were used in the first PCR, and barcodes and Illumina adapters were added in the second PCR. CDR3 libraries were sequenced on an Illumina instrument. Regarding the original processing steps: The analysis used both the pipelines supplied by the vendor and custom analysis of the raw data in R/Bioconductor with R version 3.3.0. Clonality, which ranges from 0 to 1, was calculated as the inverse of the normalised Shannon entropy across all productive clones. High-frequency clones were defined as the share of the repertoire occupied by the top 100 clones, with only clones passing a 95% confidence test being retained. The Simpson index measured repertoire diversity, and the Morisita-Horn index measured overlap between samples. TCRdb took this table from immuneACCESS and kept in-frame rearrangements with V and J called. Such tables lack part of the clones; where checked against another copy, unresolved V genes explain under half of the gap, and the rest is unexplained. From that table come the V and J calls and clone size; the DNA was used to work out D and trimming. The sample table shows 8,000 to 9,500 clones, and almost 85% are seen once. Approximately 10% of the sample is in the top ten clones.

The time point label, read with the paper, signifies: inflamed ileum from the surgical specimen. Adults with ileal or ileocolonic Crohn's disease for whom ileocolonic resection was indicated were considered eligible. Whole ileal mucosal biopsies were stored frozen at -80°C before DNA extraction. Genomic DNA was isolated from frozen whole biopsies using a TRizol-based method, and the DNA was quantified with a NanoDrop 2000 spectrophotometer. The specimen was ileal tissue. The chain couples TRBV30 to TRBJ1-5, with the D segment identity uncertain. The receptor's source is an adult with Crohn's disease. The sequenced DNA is TGTGCCTGGAGAGCGGTGGGCGGGGGCAATCAGCCCCAGCATTTT. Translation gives CAWRAVGGGNQPQHF.